Listed below are T cell receptor beta chains from one sample, sequenced in a study of blood T cell repertoires in COVID-19. The data were produced by immunoSEQ multiplex PCR, yet TCRdb's version contains in-frame clones alone and is incomplete. The sample gives under 150,000 clones, around 87% of which show up once; 2% to 2.5% is in the top ten. The specimen was peripheral blood. The receptors come from a man aged 45-60 years with active COVID-19. The CDR3 runs from the conserved cysteine through the conserved F or W.

J gene,V gene,CDR3 length,CDR3 protein
TRBJ2-4,TRBV4-1,16,CASSQPGLAAINIQYF
TRBJ2-3,TRBV30,14,CAWSYQAATDTQYF
TRBJ1-5,TRBV6-1,12,CASSERSQPQHF
TRBJ1-2,TRBV7-3,15,CASSLSAGEAYGYTF
TRBJ2-5,TRBV18,15,CASSRGYRAQETQYF
TRBJ2-2,TRBV18,15,CASSPSTTNTGELFF
TRBJ2-3,TRBV9,19,CASSALGVSAGGITDTQYF
TRBJ2-3,TRBV11-3,15,CASSLGGGSTDTQYF
TRBJ2-7,TRBV12-5,14,CASGLVRDSYEQYF
TRBJ1-6,TRBV6-2/TRBV6-3,14,CASSRTGGGSPLHF
TRBJ2-3,TRBV11-2,14,CASSFLGTADTQYF
TRBJ1-5,TRBV4-3,15,CASSQGSGSNQPQHF
TRBJ2-5,TRBV6-5,15,CASSPPRWRGETQYF
TRBJ2-3,TRBV9,17,CASSLGLAGAGTDTQYF
TRBJ2-2,TRBV15,16,CATSGTRDTQTGELFF
TRBJ1-1,TRBV5-1,14,CASSSYSGNTEAFF
TRBJ2-2,TRBV11-2,16,CASRSGRVTRTGELFF